The 14 T cell receptor beta chains in this list originate from one sample, sequenced in a study of cytomegalovirus exposure and HLA in healthy donors. It was with 60 Vbeta and 13 Jbeta primers that the PCR ran. Profiling relied on immunoSEQ multiplex PCR, and the TCRdb table lists in-frame clones only, not all of them. In the table there are roughly 170,000 clones, under 85% of which are singletons. The source material was PBMCs. The receptors were gathered from a woman aged 25 to 39 in good health and CMV-seronegative.

The J gene is TRBJ1-1, the V gene TRBV6-5; D gene ambiguous. Germline CDR1 and CDR2: MNHEY and SVGAGI. The CDR3 contains 15 residues. The V end lost 6 bases, the J end lost 0 bases, and 14 bases lay between the germline ends. This CDR3 is CASSRVGSMNTEAFF. The DNA for the CDR3 is TGTGCCAGCAGCCGAGTCGGGTCCATGAACACTGAAGCTTTCTTT.

This chain uses TRBV6-1 with TRBJ2-5; 8 bases line up with TRBD2. The J call is in doubt because the DNA end fits TRBJ2-7 better. Germline loops: CDR1 MNHNS, CDR2 SASEGT. This CDR3 contains 12 residues. The CDR3 loop is CAGMGLAYEQYF. The CDR3 bases are TGTGCCGGGATGGGACTAGCCTACGAGCAGTACTTC.

The chain couples TRBV18 to TRBJ2-7; the D is unclear. This CDR3 is 13 amino acids long. Trimming left V 3 bases short and J 6 bases short, with 12 bases between. Per the germline V gene, CDR1 is KGHSH and CDR2 is LQKENI. CDR3 region: CASSPLDVGEQYF. In DNA, the CDR3 is TGTGCCAGCTCACCCCTAGACGTAGGCGAGCAGTACTTC.

The chain employs TRBV28 and TRBJ1-2; tentative D call: TRBD1 (5 bases). The V end lost 6 bases, the J end lost 5 bases, and 16 bases lay between the germline ends. CDR3 length: 14 amino acids. CDR1 MDHEN and CDR2 SYDVKM come from the germline V gene. This chain's CDR3 is CASSRRADRYGYTF. The CDR3 DNA is TGTGCCAGCAGCCGCAGGGCAGACCGTTATGGCTACACCTTC.

This clone came up a few times. V is TRBV2 and J is TRBJ1-2, with D possibly TRBD1 on 5 matching bases. Germline CDR1 is SNHLY and CDR2 is FYNNEI. The CDR3 is 12 amino acids. Trimming removed 10 bases from V and 2 bases from J, with 11 bases in between. CDR3: CAISSGNYGYTF. The CDR3 DNA reads as TGTGCCATTTCCTCAGGGAACTATGGCTACACCTTC.

The chain employs TRBV29-1 and TRBJ1-2; 10 nucleotides match TRBD1. J was trimmed by 7 bases and V by 7 bases; bases with no gene match: 9. This CDR3 spans 13 amino acids. Germline loops: CDR1 SQVTM, CDR2 ANQGSEA. The CDR3 spells CSARWDRGSGYTF. CDR3 nucleotides: TGCAGCGCCCGATGGGACAGGGGAAGTGGCTACACCTTC.

This clone was counted a single time. An end of the junction does not agree with germline; a read error may underlie this. V is TRBV25-1 and J is TRBJ1-4; TRBD1 matches 8 bases. The germline V gene has CDR1 MGHDK and CDR2 SYGVNS. The CDR3 length is 8 residues. DNA of the CDR3: TGTGCCAGAGGGACAGGAAATTTT. Protein: CARGTGNF.

This clone was seen more than once but under ten times. The chain employs TRBV11-2 and TRBJ1-2; D uncertain. This CDR3 contains 12 residues. Germline CDR1 and CDR2: SGHAT and FQNNGV. V was shortened by 4 bases and J by 7 bases, with 10 bases between the two germline ends. For the CDR3, the DNA is TGTGCCAGCAGCTCTGACTACGGTGGCTACACCTTC. Its protein product is CASSSDYGGYTF.

The chain uses TRBV6-5 and TRBJ2-1; D unresolved. The CDR3 runs 13 residues. The germline CDR1 and CDR2 sequences are MNHEY and SVGAGI. Deletions cut 0 bases from V and 7 bases from J, with 7 bases between. This chain's CDR3 is CASSYSAINEQFF. In nucleotides, the CDR3 is TGTGCCAGCAGTTACTCGGCAATTAATGAGCAGTTCTTC.

The rearrangement links TRBV11-1 to TRBJ2-3, with D tentatively TRBD2 (6 bases). The CDR3 has 14 residues. Germline V gene sequence: CDR1 SGHAT, CDR2 FQDESV (reference sequence). The V end was cut by 2 bases, the J end by 4 bases, with 10 bases between. This CDR3 reads CASSLRGSSDTQYF. As DNA, the CDR3 is TGTGCCAGCAGCTTACGGGGGAGCTCAGATACGCAGTATTTT. Together with reference TRBV11-1 and TRBJ2-3, the CDR3 gives the full variable domain: EAEVAQSPRYKITEKSQAVAFWCDPISGHATLYWYRQILGQGPELLVQFQDESVVDDSQLPKDRFSAERLKGVDSTLKIQPAELGDSAMYLCASSLRGSSDTQYFGPGTRLTVL.

The chain employs TRBV6-5 and TRBJ2-7; possibly TRBD1 for D (5 bases). V was trimmed by 5 bases and J by 5 bases, leaving 19 bases between them. Germline CDR1 MNHEY, CDR2 SVGAGI. The CDR3 loop spans 15 amino acids. The CDR3 reads CASSASGPGWDEQYF. The CDR3 DNA reads as TGTGCCAGCAGTGCATCAGGGCCCGGTTGGGACGAGCAGTACTTC.

This clone was observed once. The chain uses TRBV4-1 and TRBJ1-1, with 7 bases matching TRBD1. This CDR3 region has 16 residues. With V trimmed by 0 bases and J by 10 bases, 14 bases remained unmatched. Germline values: CDR1 MGHRA, CDR2 YSYEKL. The CDR3 DNA reads as TGCGCCAGCAGCCAAGATTGGTTCCTACGGCAGGGGGGAGCTTTCTTT. Translating gives CASSQDWFLRQGGAFF.

The rearrangement uses TRBV4-3 and TRBJ2-3; 10 nucleotides line up with TRBD2. V trimming: 4 bases; J trimming: 2 bases; junction bases outside the gene matches: 12. The CDR3 extends over 18 amino acids. CDR1 LGHNA and CDR2 YSLEER come from the germline V gene. The CDR3 spells CASSPTRTSGKNTDTQYF. For the CDR3, the DNA is TGCGCCAGCAGCCCAACCCGGACTAGCGGAAAGAACACAGATACGCAGTATTTT.

This clone was counted between two and nine times. V and J are TRBV5-8 and TRBJ2-7; possible D gene TRBD2, 5 bases. Germline CDR1 reads SGHTS; CDR2 reads YDEGEE. This CDR3 is 17 amino acids long. V lost 0 bases and J 0 bases, leaving 16 bases between the germline ends. For the CDR3, the DNA is TGTGCCAGCAGCTTGGGAGCCCGCGCGGGTTACTCCTACGAGCAGTACTTC. This codes for CASSLGARAGYSYEQYF.